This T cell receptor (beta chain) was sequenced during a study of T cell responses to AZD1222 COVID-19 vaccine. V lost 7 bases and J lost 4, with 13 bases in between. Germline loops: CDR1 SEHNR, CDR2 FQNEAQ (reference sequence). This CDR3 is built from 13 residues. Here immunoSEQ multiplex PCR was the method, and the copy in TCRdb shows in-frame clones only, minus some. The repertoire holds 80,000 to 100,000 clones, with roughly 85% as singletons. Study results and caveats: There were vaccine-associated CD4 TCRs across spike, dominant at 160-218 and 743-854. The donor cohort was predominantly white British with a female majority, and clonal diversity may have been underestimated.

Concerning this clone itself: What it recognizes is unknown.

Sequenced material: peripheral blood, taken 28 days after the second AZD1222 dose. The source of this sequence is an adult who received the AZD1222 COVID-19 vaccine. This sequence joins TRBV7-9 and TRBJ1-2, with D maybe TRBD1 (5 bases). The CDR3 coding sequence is TGTGCCAGCACCGTGGGACTCAGCTATGGCTACACCTTC. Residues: CASTVGLSYGYTF.